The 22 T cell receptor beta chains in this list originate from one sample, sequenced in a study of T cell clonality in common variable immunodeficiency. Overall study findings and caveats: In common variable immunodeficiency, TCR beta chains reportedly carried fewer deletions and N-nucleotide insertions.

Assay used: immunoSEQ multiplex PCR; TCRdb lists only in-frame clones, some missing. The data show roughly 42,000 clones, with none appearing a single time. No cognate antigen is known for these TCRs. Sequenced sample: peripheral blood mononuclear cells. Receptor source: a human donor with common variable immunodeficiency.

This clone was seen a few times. The CDR3 sequence: CAPSSLNEQYF. The CDR3 bases that were read are TGTGCCCCCTCTTCACTAAACGAG. The chain links TRBV19 to TRBJ2-7; D is uncertain. The read gets to within 3 residues of the CDR3 end, and the germline J gene fills in the rest. The germline CDR1 and CDR2 sequences are LNHDA and SQIVND (reference sequence). V dropped 11 bases and J dropped 5 bases, with 13 bases sitting between them. The CDR3 has 11 residues.

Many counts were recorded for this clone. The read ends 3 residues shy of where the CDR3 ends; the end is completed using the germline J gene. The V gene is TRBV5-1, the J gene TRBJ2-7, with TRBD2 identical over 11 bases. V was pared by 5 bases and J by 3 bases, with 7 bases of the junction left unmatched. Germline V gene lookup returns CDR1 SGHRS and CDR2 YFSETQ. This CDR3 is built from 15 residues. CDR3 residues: CASSPPSGGFYEQYF. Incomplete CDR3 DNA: TGCGCCAGCAGTCCTCCTAGCGGGGGGTTCTACGAG.

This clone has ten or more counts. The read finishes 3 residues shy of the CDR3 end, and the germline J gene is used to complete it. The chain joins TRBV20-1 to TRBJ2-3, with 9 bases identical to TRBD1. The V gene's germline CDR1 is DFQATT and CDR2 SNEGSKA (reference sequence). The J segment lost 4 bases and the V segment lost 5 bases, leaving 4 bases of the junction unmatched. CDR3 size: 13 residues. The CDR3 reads CSAGQGLADTQYF. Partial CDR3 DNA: TGCAGTGCTGGACAGGGGTTGGCAGATACG.

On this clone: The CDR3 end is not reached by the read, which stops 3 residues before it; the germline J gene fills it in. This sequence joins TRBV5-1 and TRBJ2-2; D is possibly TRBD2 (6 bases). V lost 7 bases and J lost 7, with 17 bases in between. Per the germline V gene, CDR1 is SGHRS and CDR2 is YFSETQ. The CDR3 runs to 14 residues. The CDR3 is CASGPMEGYGELFF. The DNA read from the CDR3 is TGCGCCAGCGGCCCGATGGAGGGCTACGGGGAG.

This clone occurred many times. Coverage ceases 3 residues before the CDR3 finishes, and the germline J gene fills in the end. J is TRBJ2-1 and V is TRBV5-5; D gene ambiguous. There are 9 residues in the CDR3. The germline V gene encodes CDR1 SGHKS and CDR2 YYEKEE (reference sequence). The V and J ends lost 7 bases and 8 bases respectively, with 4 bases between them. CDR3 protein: CASRDEQFF. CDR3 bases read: TGTGCCAGCCGGGATGAG.

The sequenced part of the CDR3 DNA is TGTGCCAGCTGGAACAGGGAAGATAGCGGGAAAAAATACAATGAG. It specifies CASWNREDSGKKYNE. The whole CDR3 protein reads CASWNREDSGKKYNEQFF. The chain employs TRBV2 and TRBJ2-1; 8 bases fit TRBD2. From the germline J gene comes the end of the CDR3, since the read stops 3 residues before it. The germline V gene encodes CDR1 SNHLY and CDR2 FYNNEI. Trimming cost V 8 bases and J 4 bases; bases outside gene matches: 19. The CDR3 loop spans 18 amino acids.

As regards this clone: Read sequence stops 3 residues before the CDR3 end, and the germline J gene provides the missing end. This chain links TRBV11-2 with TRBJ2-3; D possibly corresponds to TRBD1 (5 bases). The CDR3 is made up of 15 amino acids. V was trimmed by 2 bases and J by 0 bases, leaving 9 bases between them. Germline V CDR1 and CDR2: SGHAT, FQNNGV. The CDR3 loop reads CASSLRGRSTDTQYF. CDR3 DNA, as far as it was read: TGTGCCAGCAGCTTAAGGGGCCGCAGCACAGATACG. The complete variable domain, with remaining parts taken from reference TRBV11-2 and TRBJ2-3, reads EAGVAQSPRYKIIEKRQSVAFWCNPISGHATLYWYQQILGQGPKLLIQFQNNGVVDDSQLPKDRFSAERLKGVDSTLKIQPAKLEDSAVYLCASSLRGRSTDTQYFGPGTRLTVL.

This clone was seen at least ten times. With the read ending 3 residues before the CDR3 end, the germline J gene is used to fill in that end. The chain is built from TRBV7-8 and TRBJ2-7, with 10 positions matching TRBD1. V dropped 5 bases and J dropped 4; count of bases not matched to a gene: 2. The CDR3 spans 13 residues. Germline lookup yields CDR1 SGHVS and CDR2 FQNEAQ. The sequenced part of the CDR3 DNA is TGTGCCAGCAGCGCGGACAGGGGGTACGAG. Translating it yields CASSADRGYE. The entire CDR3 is CASSADRGYEQYF.

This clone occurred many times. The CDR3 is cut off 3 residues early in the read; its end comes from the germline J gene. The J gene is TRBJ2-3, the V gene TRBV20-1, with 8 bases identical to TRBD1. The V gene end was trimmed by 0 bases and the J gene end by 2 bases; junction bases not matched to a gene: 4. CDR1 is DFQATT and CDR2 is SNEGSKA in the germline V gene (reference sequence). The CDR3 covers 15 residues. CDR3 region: CSARDAGQVTDTQYF. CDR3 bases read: TGCAGTGCTAGAGATGCGGGACAGGTCACAGATACG.

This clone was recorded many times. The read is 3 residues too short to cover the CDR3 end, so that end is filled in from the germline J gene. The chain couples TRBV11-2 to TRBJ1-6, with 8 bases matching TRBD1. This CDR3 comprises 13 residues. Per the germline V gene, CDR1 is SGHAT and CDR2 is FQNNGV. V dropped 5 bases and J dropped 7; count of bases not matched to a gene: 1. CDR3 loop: CASSGTGNSPLHF. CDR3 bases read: TGTGCCAGCAGCGGGACAGGAAATTCACCC.

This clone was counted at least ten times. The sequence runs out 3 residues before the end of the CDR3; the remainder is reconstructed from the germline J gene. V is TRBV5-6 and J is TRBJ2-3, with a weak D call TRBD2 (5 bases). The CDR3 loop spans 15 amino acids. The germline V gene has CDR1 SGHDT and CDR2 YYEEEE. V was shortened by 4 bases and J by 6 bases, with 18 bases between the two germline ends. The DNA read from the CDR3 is TGTGCCAGCAGCCCCGGGCTAGCTTTAACGGATACG. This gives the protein CASSPGLALTDT. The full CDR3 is CASSPGLALTDTQYF.

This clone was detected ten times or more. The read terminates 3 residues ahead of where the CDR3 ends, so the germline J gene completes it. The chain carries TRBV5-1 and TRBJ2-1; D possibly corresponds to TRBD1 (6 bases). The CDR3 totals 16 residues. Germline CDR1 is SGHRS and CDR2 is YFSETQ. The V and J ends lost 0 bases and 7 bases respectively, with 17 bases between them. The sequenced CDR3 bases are TGCGCCAGCAGCTTGGATGGGACATGGCAGAGGAATGAG. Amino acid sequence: CASSLDGTWQRNE. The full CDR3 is CASSLDGTWQRNEQFF.

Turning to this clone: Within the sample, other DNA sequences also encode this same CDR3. CDR3 DNA, as far as it was read: TGTGCCTGGAGTGTGGGCGGGGGCGTTCAGCCC. Protein sequence: CAWSVGGGVQP. The CDR3 in its entirety is CAWSVGGGVQPQHF. The genes are TRBV30 and TRBJ1-5; TRBD1 is a possible D gene (6 bases). The sequenced fragment ends 3 residues before the CDR3 boundary, so the rest is inferred from the germline J gene. Between the trimmed V and J ends, which lost 0 bases and 6 bases, there was a span of 12 bases. Germline values: CDR1 GTSNPN, CDR2 SVGIG (reference sequence). CDR3 length: 14 residues.

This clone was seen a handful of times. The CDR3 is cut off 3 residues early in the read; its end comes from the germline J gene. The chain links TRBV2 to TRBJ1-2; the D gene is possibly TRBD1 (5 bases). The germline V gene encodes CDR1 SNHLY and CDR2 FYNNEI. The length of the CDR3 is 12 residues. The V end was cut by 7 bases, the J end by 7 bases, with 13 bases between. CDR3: CASISDKAGYTF. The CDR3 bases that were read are TGTGCCAGCATATCGGACAAGGCTGGC.

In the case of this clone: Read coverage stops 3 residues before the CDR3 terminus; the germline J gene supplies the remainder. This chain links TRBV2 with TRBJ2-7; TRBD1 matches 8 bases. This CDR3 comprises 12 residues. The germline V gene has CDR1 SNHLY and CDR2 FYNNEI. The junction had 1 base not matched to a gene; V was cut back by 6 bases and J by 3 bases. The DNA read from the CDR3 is TGTGCCAGCAGGGGACAGGTCTACGAG. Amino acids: CASRGQVYE. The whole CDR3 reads CASRGQVYEQYF.

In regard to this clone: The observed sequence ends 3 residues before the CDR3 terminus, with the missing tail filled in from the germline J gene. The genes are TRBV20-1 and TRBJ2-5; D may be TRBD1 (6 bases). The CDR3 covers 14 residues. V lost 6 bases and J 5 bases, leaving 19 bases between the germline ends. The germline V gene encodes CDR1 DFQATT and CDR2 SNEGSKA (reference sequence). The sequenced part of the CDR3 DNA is TGCAGTGCAGGGGGAATGGAGAACGTCGAGACC. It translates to CSAGGMENVET. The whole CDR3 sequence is CSAGGMENVETQYF.

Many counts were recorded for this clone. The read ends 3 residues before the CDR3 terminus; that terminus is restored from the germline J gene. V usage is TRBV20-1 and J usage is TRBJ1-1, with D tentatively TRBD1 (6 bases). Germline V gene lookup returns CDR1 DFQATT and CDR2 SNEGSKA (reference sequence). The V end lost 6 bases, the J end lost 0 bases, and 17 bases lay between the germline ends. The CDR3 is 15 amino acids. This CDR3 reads CSAPEQGTMNTEAFF. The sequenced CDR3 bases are TGCAGTGCCCCCGAACAGGGAACCATGAACACTGAA.

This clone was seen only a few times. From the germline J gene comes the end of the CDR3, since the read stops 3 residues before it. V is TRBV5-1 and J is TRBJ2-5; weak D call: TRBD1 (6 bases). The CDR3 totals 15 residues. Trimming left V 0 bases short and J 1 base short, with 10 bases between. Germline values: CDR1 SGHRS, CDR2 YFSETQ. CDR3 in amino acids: CASSLGQGIQETQYF. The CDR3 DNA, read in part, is TGCGCCAGCAGCTTGGGTCAGGGGATCCAAGAGACC.

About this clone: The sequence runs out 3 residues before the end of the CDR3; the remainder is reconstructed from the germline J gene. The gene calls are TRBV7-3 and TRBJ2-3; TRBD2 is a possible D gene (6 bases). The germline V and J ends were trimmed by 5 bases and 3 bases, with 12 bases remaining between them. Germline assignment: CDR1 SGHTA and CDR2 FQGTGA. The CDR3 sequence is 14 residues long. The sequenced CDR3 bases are TGTGCCAGCAGCCTACGGGCGGGAACAGATACG. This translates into CASSLRAGTDT. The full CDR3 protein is CASSLRAGTDTQYF.

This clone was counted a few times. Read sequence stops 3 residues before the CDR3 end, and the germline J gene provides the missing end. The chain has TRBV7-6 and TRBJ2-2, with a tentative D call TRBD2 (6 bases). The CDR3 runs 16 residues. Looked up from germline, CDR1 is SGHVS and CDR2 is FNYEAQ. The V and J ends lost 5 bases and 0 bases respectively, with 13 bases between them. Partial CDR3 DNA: TGTGCCAGCAGCCTTTCCCCTAGCGCGAACACCGGGGAG. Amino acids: CASSLSPSANTGE. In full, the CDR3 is CASSLSPSANTGELFF.

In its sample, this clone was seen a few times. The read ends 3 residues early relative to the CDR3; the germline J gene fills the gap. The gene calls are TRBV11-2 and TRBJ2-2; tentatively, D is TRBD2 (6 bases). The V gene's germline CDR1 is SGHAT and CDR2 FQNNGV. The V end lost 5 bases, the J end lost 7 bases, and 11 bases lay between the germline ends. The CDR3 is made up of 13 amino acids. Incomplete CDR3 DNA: TGTGCCAGCAGCCCTTGGGGGGTCGGGGAG. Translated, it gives CASSPWGVGE. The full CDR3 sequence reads CASSPWGVGELFF.

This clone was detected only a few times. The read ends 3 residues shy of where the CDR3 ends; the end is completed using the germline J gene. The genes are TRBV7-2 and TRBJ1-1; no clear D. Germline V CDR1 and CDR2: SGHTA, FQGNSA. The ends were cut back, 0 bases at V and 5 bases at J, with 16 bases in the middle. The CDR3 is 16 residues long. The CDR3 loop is CASSLAPSRAETEAFF. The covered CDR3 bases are TGTGCCAGCAGCTTAGCCCCTTCGCGGGCTGAGACTGAA.